The 29 T cell receptor beta chains below were found in one sample sequenced in a study of CD8 T cells in Susac syndrome. The authors reverse transcribed roughly 0.5 to 1 ug RNA with random hexamers. TCRdb redid the calling of the immunoSEQ multiplex PCR reads with MiXCR, one entry per CDR3 protein. The sample has about 250,000 distinct CDR3 sequences; just over 90% are singletons. The sample was CD4+ T cells from PBMCs. These receptor sequences come from a human donor with multiple sclerosis.

The sample holds a few counts of this clonotype. The chain recombines TRBV4-1 with TRBJ1-2; D not certain. CDR3 size: 14 residues. Trimming stripped 0 bases from V and 4 bases from J, with 9 bases between. Germline V gene data show CDR1 as MGHRA and CDR2 as YSYEKL. CDR3 protein: CASSQDLPSYGYTF. For the CDR3, the DNA is TGCGCCAGCAGCCAAGATCTCCCCAGCTATGGCTACACCTTC.

The chain has TRBV4-1 and TRBJ1-1; D is perhaps TRBD1 (5 bases). The germline CDR1 and CDR2 sequences are MGHRA and YSYEKL. The V end lost 0 bases, the J end lost 0 bases, and 14 bases lay between the germline ends. The CDR3 length is 17 residues. DNA of the CDR3: TGCGCCAGCAGCCAAGATGGGGGAGGCAGGGTGAACACTGAAGCTTTCTTT. Its protein product is CASSQDGGGRVNTEAFF.

This sequence joins TRBV5-6 and TRBJ1-1; D remains ambiguous. The ends were cut back, 1 base at V and 3 bases at J, with 16 bases in the middle. The length of the CDR3 is 16 residues. Per germline, CDR1 SGHDT and CDR2 YYEEEE. Here the CDR3 DNA reads TGTGCCAGCAGCTTGTTGGTCCCAGGAGGTGACACTGAAGCTTTCTTT. Amino acids: CASSLLVPGGDTEAFF.

About this clonotype itself: The junction does not match germline at one end; this may be a read error. The chain couples TRBV3-1 to TRBJ2-1; 12 nucleotides align to TRBD2. The CDR3 is made up of 20 amino acids. CDR1 is LGHDT and CDR2 is YNNKEL in the germline V gene (reference sequence). DNA of the CDR3: TGTGCCAGCAGCCAAGATTCGCTAGCGGGGGGGCAATTCTCCAACAATGAGCAGTTCTTC. Protein: CASSQDSLAGGQFSNNEQFF.

The chain employs TRBV7-3 and TRBJ2-2; TRBD2 matches 8 bases. V lost 1 base to trimming and J lost 4 bases; unmatched junction nucleotides: 5. CDR1 and CDR2 (germline): SGHTA, FQGTGA. This CDR3 comprises 16 residues. DNA for the CDR3: TGTGCCAGCAGCTTAATAACGGGGGGGGTCACCGGGGAGCTGTTTTTT. It codes for CASSLITGGVTGELFF.

This clonotype was seen a single time. The chain links TRBV7-3 to TRBJ1-4; 11 bases match TRBD1. This CDR3 region has 15 residues. J lost 6 bases, V lost 5 bases, and 5 bases had no gene match. Germline V lookup: CDR1 SGHTA, CDR2 FQGTGA. Written as DNA, the CDR3 is TGTGCCAGCAGCCCGGACAGGGGGCTTCATGAAAAACTGTTTTTT. Encoded protein: CASSPDRGLHEKLFF. Full variable domain (rest looked up from reference TRBV7-3 and TRBJ1-4): GAGVSQTPSNKVTEKGKYVELRCDPISGHTALYWYRQSLGQGPEFLIYFQGTGAADDSGLPNDRFFAVRPEGSVSTLKIQRTERGDSAVYLCASSPDRGLHEKLFFGSGTQLSVL.

This chain uses TRBV20-1 with TRBJ2-3; 8 bases are shared with TRBD2. Germline values: CDR1 DFQATT, CDR2 SNEGSKA (reference sequence). With V trimmed by 6 bases and J by 6 bases, 17 bases remained unmatched. This CDR3 has 16 residues. This CDR3 reads CSAAPRGGLILDTQYF. DNA for the CDR3: TGCAGTGCCGCCCCCCGGGGGGGCCTAATATTGGATACGCAGTATTTT.

The J gene is TRBJ1-5, the V gene TRBV5-1; D is uncertain. V dropped 1 base and J dropped 9 bases, with 14 bases sitting between them. Germline CDR1 reads SGHRS; CDR2 reads YFSETQ. This CDR3 is built from 14 residues. DNA of the CDR3: TGCGCCAGCAGCTTGTCTGCAGACGCTGGGCCCCAGCATTTT. It is translated as CASSLSADAGPQHF.

The V and J genes are TRBV20-1 and TRBJ1-4; possibly TRBD1 for D (5 bases). The CDR3 length is 15 residues. Germline CDR1 DFQATT, CDR2 SNEGSKA (reference sequence). V lost 2 bases and J 0 bases, leaving 10 bases between the germline ends. CDR3 coding DNA: TGCAGTGCTAGACGCCAGGGTGCAACTAATGAAAAACTGTTTTTT. Residues: CSARRQGATNEKLFF.

The count of this clonotype is one. This rearrangement joins TRBV3-1 to TRBJ2-1, with TRBD2 identical over 7 bases. With V trimmed by 3 bases and J by 6 bases, 5 bases remained unmatched. CDR3 size: 14 residues. CDR1 is LGHDT, CDR2 YNNKEL, per germline (reference sequence). The CDR3 sequence is CASSHGLGGNEQFF. The CDR3 nucleotides are TGTGCCAGCAGCCACGGACTAGGAGGCAATGAGCAGTTCTTC.

V gene TRBV6-6 combines with J gene TRBJ1-1, with 7 nucleotides matching TRBD1. After removal of 6 bases from V and 1 base from J, the junction contained 8 bases not matched to a gene. The CDR3 length is 15 residues. Germline CDR1 reads MNHNY; CDR2 reads SVGAGI (reference sequence). CDR3 in amino acids: CASSQLGGSNTEAFF. CDR3 DNA: TGTGCCAGCAGCCAATTAGGGGGCTCGAACACTGAAGCTTTCTTT.

The chain uses TRBV15 and TRBJ2-7; no clear D. The ends were cut back, 0 bases at V and 0 bases at J, with 6 bases in the middle. CDR3 size: 14 residues. Germline V lookup: CDR1 LNHNV, CDR2 YYDKDF (reference sequence). CDR3 sequence: CATSRDLSSYEQYF. DNA for the CDR3: TGTGCCACCAGCAGAGATCTGTCCTCCTACGAGCAGTACTTC. The complete variable domain, with remaining parts taken from reference TRBV15 and TRBJ2-7, reads DAMVIQNPRYQVTQFGKPVTLSCSQTLNHNVMYWYQQKSSQAPKLLFHYYDKDFNNEADTPDNFQSRRPNTSFCFLDIRSPGLGDTAMYLCATSRDLSSYEQYFGPGTRLTVT.

This sequence joins TRBV29-1 and TRBJ2-3; D gene unclear. The CDR3 has 15 amino acids. Trimming took off 4 bases at V and 2 bases at J, with 16 bases between the two ends. CDR1 and CDR2 (germline): SQVTM, ANQGSEA. Here the CDR3 reads CSVVRVTGSTDTQYF. The CDR3 region has the DNA TGCAGCGTTGTTAGGGTTACTGGATCCACAGATACGCAGTATTTT.

The chain has TRBV6-4 and TRBJ2-7; D might be TRBD2 (6 bases). V was clipped by 0 bases and J by 0 bases, with 21 bases between them. The V gene's germline CDR1 is MRHNA and CDR2 SNTAGT. This CDR3 contains 19 residues. The CDR3 DNA reads as TGTGCCAGCAGTGACTCGTGGCCGATCGACCTTAGCGGCTCCTACGAGCAGTACGTC. Translated, it gives CASSDSWPIDLSGSYEQYV.

This chain uses TRBV10-3 with TRBJ1-1, with D uncertain. Germline values: CDR1 ENHRY, CDR2 SYGVKD. CDR3 length equals 13 residues. The ends were cut back, 5 bases at V and 4 bases at J, with 11 bases in the middle. CDR3: CAISKDPATEAFF. CDR3 DNA sequence: TGTGCCATCAGTAAGGACCCAGCCACTGAAGCTTTCTTT.

V gene TRBV6-2 or TRBV6-3 combines with J gene TRBJ2-1; 8 nucleotides match TRBD2. CDR3 size: 15 residues. CDR1 is MNHEY and CDR2 is SVGEGT in the germline V gene. Trimming removed 6 bases from V and 8 bases from J; junction bases left unmatched: 12. DNA for the CDR3: TGTGCCAGCAGCTTTGAACGGGGGGGCCAGGATGAGCAGTTCTTC. Translation gives CASSFERGGQDEQFF.

The gene calls are TRBV2 and TRBJ2-7; 8 nucleotides match TRBD1. The CDR3 length is 13 residues. V was pared by 5 bases and J by 5 bases, with 5 bases of the junction left unmatched. Per germline, CDR1 SNHLY and CDR2 FYNNEI. The DNA of the CDR3 is TGTGCCAGCAGTTGGGACAGGAACCACGAGCAGTACGTC. Its protein product is CASSWDRNHEQYV.

The rearrangement uses TRBV27 and TRBJ1-4, with TRBD1 matching 7 bases. Per germline, CDR1 MNHEY and CDR2 SMNVEV (reference sequence). This CDR3 has 16 residues. V lost 5 bases, J lost 8 bases, and 14 bases stayed unmatched. CDR3 nucleotide sequence: TGTGCCAGCAGTGTAACAGGGGACCCCCGAGGGGAAAAACTGTTTTTT. Translation gives CASSVTGDPRGEKLFF.

The CDR3 reads CASSSGQDYYGYTF. The CDR3 DNA is TGTGCCAGTAGTTCTGGACAGGACTACTATGGCTACACCTTC. The V gene is TRBV19, the J gene TRBJ1-2, with TRBD1 identical over 7 bases. The CDR3 runs 14 residues. The junction had 6 bases not matched to a gene; V was cut back by 5 bases and J by 3 bases. CDR1 LNHDA and CDR2 SQIVND come from the germline V gene (reference sequence).

The chain carries TRBV7-2 and TRBJ1-1; 8 bases fit TRBD1. CDR1 SGHTA and CDR2 FQGNSA come from the germline V gene. The CDR3 is made up of 14 amino acids. V gave up 6 bases and J gave up 5 bases; unmatched junction bases: 8. The CDR3 sequence is CASRRTGRETEAFF. For the CDR3, the DNA is TGTGCCAGCAGACGGACAGGGAGGGAAACTGAAGCTTTCTTT.

The rearrangement uses TRBV29-1 and TRBJ2-3; D may be TRBD1 (6 bases). This CDR3 has 16 residues. Germline V gives CDR1 SQVTM, CDR2 ANQGSEA. V lost 4 bases to trimming and J lost 4 bases, with 21 bases between them. CDR3 DNA: TGCAGCGTTGCCCCCTCTAGGGGACAAGGGGCAGATACGCAGTATTTT. This gives the protein CSVAPSRGQGADTQYF.

This sequence joins TRBV10-3 and TRBJ2-3; 7 nucleotides match TRBD1. J was trimmed by 0 bases and V by 10 bases; bases with no gene match: 7. CDR1 is ENHRY, CDR2 SYGVKD, per germline. This CDR3 has 14 amino acids. DNA of the CDR3: TGTGCCACAACCCCGGGACAGAGCACAGATACGCAGTATTTT. This encodes CATTPGQSTDTQYF.

The gene calls are TRBV5-6 and TRBJ1-1; TRBD1 might be the D (5 bases). The CDR3 runs 17 residues. The V gene's germline CDR1 is SGHDT and CDR2 YYEEEE. V gave up 0 bases and J gave up 6 bases, with 21 bases separating them. DNA of the CDR3: TGTGCCAGCAGCTTGGAGGGGACCCCCGGCGGTAGGGCTGAAGCTTTCTTT. It encodes CASSLEGTPGGRAEAFF.

V gene TRBV5-8 combines with J gene TRBJ1-5; D call uncertain. The CDR3 consists of 15 residues. V lost 0 bases and J lost 0, with 7 bases in between. Germline-derived CDR1 and CDR2 are SGHTS and YDEGEE. The CDR3 here is CASSLAGDSNQPQHF. The DNA of the CDR3 is TGTGCCAGCAGCTTGGCCGGAGATAGCAATCAGCCCCAGCATTTT.

This sequence joins TRBV4-1 and TRBJ1-4; tentative D call: TRBD1 (6 bases). CDR3 length: 15 residues. V shed 3 bases and J shed 7 bases, with 15 bases lying between them. Germline V lookup: CDR1 MGHRA, CDR2 YSYEKL. CDR3 DNA: TGCGCCAGCAGCCATCCGGGACAAAGGCGTGAAAAACTGTTTTTT. Translating gives CASSHPGQRREKLFF.

The chain recombines TRBV5-1 with TRBJ2-5; 13 bases fit TRBD2. Looked up from germline, CDR1 is SGHRS and CDR2 is YFSETQ. CDR3 size: 18 residues. Unmatched junction bases numbered 9, after V lost 0 bases and J lost 4 bases. CDR3 protein: CASSLGPRTSGSIETQYF. For the CDR3, the DNA is TGCGCCAGCAGCTTGGGCCCCAGGACTAGCGGGAGTATAGAGACCCAGTACTTC.

Only one count was recorded for this clonotype. J is TRBJ2-3 and V is TRBV5-1, with TRBD2 identical over 10 bases. Germline CDR1 is SGHRS and CDR2 is YFSETQ. This CDR3 comprises 15 residues. Unmatched junction bases numbered 2, after V lost 3 bases and J lost 1 base. CDR3 nucleotides: TGCGCCAGCAGCTGGACTAGCGGAGGCACAGATACGCAGTATTTT. Amino acid sequence: CASSWTSGGTDTQYF.

This sequence joins TRBV30 and TRBJ2-3; 14 bases match TRBD2. CDR3 length equals 18 residues. CDR1 GTSNPN and CDR2 SVGIG come from the germline V gene (reference sequence). V lost 2 bases to trimming and J lost 6 bases; unmatched junction nucleotides: 13. Written as DNA, the CDR3 is TGTGCCTGGAGTCCGAAATTACCGGGACTAGCGGGAGAGGATACGCAGTATTTT. Its protein is CAWSPKLPGLAGEDTQYF.

The gene calls are TRBV6-2 or TRBV6-3 and TRBJ2-1; 8 bases line up with TRBD2. V lost 7 bases, J lost 9 bases, and 11 bases stayed unmatched. The CDR3 has 14 residues. The germline V gene encodes CDR1 MNHEY and CDR2 SVGEGT. CDR3 region: CASTPISGDAEQFF. CDR3 DNA sequence: TGTGCCAGCACCCCAATTAGCGGGGATGCTGAGCAGTTCTTC.